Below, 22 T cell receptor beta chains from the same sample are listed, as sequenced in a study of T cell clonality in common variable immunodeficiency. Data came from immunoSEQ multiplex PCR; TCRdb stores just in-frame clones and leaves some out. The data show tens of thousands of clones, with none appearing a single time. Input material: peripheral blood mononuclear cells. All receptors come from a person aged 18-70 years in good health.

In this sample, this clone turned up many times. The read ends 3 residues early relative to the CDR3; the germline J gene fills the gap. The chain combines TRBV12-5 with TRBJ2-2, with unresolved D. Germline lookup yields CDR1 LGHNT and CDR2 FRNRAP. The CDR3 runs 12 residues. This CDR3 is CASTQDNGELFF. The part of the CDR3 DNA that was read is TGTGCCAGCACACAAGACAACGGGGAG. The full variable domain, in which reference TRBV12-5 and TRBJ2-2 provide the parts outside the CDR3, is DARVTQTPRHKVTEMGQEVTMRCQPILGHNTVFWYRQTMMQGLELLAYFRNRAPLDDSGMPKDRFSAEMPDATLATLKIQPSEPRDSAVYFCASTQDNGELFFGEGSRLTVL.

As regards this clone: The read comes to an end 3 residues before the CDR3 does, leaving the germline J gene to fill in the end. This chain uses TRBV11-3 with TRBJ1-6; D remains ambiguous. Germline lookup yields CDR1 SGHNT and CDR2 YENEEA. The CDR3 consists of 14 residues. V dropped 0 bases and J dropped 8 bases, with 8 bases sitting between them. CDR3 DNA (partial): TGTGCCAGCAGCTTAGATTTGGCCTATTCACCC. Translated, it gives CASSLDLAYSP. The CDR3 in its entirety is CASSLDLAYSPLHF. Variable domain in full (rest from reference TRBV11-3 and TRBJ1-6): EAGVVQSPRYKIIEKKQPVAFWCNPISGHNTLYWYLQNLGQGPELLIRYENEEAVDDSQLPKDRFSAERLKGVDSTLKIQPAELGDSAVYLCASSLDLAYSPLHFGNGTRLTVT.

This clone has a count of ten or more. The sequenced part of the CDR3 DNA is TGTGCCAGCAGCTTAGCCGGTATTTTAACCGGGGAG. Its protein is CASSLAGILTGE. The whole CDR3 region reads CASSLAGILTGELFF. J is TRBJ2-2 and V is TRBV7-9; D not certain. The read terminates 3 residues before the CDR3 end, so the remaining end is supplied by the germline J gene. The germline V gene encodes CDR1 SEHNR and CDR2 FQNEAQ (reference sequence). V was clipped by 0 bases and J by 5 bases, with 10 bases between them. CDR3 length equals 15 residues.

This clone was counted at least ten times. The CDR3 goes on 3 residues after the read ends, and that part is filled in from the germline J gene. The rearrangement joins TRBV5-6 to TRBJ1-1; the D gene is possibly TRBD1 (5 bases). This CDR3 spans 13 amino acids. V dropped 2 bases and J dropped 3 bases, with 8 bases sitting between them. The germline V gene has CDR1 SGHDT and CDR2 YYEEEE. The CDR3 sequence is CASSLSRDTEAFF. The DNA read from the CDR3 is TGTGCCAGCAGCTTAAGCAGGGACACTGAA.

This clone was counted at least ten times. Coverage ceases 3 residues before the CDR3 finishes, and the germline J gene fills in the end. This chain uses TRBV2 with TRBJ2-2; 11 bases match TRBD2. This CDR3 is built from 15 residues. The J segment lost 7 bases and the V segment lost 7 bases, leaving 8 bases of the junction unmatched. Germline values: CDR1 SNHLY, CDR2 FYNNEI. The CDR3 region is CASKQTSGKGGELFF. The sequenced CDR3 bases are TGTGCCAGCAAACAGACTAGCGGGAAGGGCGGGGAG.

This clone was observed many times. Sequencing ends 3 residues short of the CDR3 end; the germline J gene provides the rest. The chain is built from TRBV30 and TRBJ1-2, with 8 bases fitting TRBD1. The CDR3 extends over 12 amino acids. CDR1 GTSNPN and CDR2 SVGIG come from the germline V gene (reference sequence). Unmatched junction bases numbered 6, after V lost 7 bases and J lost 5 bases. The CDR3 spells CASPGTGYGYTF. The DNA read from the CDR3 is TGTGCCTCCCCGGGGACAGGTTATGGC.

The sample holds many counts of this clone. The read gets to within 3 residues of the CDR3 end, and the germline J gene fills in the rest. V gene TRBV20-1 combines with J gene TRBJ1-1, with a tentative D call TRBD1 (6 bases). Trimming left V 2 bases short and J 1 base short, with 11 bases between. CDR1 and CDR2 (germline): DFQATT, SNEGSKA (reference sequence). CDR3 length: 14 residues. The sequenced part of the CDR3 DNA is TGCAGTGCTAGACCTCCGGACAGGAACACTGAA. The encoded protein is CSARPPDRNTE. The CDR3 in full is CSARPPDRNTEAFF.

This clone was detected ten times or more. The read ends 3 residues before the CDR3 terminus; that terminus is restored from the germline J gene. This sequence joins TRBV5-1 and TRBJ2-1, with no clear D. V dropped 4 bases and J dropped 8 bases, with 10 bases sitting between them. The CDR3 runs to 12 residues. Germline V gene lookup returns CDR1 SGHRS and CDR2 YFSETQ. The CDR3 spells CASSLIKDEQFF. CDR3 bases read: TGCGCCAGCAGCCTGATCAAGGATGAG.

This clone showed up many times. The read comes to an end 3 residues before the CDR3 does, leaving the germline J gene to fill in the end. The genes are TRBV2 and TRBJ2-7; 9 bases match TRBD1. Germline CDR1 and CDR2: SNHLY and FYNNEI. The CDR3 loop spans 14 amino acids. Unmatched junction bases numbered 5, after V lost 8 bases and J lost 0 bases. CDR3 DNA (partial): TGTGCCAGCGGGGGACAGGGAAGCTCCTACGAG. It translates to CASGGQGSSYE. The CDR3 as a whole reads CASGGQGSSYEQYF.

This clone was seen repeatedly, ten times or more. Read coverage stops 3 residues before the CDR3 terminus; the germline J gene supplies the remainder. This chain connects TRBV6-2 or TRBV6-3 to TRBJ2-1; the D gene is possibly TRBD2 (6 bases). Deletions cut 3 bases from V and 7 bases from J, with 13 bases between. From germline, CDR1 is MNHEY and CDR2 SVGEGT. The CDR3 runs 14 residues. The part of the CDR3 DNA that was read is TGTGCCAGCAGTTATGAGGAGGGTAGTAATGAG. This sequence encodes CASSYEEGSNE. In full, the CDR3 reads CASSYEEGSNEQFF.

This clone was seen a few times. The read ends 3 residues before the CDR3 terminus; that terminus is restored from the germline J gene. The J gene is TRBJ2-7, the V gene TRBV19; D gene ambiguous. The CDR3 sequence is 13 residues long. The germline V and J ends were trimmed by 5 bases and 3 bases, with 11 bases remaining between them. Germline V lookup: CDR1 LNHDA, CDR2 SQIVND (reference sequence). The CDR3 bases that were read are TGTGCCAGTAGTCAGACACAGTTCTACGAG. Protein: CASSQTQFYE. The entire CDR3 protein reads CASSQTQFYEQYF. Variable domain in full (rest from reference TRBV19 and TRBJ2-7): DGGITQSPKYLFRKEGQNVTLSCEQNLNHDAMYWYRQDPGQGLRLIYYSQIVNDFQKGDIAEGYSVSREKKESFPLTVTSAQKNPTAFYLCASSQTQFYEQYFGPGTRLTVT.

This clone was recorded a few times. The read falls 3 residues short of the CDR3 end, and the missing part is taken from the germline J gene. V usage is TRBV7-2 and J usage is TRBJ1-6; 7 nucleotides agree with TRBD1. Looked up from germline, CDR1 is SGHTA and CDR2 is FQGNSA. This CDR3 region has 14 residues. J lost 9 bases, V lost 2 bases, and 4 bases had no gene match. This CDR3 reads CASSLLQGSSPLHF. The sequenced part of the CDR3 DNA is TGTGCCAGCAGCTTACTACAGGGGAGTTCACCC.

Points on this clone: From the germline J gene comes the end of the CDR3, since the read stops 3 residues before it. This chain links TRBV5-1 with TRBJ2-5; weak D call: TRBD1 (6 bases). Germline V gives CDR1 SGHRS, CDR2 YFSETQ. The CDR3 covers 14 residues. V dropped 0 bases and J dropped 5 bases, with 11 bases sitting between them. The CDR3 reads CASSLGQDKETQYF. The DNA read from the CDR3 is TGCGCCAGCAGCTTGGGACAGGACAAGGAGACC.

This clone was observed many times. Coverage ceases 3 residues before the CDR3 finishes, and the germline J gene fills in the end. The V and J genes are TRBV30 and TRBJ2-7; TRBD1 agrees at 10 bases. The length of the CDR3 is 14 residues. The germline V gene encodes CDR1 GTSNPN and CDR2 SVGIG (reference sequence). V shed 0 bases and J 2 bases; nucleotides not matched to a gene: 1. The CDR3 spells CAWSVGQGAYEQYF. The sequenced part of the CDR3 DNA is TGTGCCTGGAGTGTAGGACAGGGGGCCTACGAG.

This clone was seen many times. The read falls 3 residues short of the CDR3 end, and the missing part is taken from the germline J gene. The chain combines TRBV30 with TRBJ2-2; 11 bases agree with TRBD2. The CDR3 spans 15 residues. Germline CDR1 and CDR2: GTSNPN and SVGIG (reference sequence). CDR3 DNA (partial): TGTGCTCGAAAGACTAGCGGGACGAACACCGGGGAG. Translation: CARKTSGTNTGE. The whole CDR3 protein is CARKTSGTNTGELFF.

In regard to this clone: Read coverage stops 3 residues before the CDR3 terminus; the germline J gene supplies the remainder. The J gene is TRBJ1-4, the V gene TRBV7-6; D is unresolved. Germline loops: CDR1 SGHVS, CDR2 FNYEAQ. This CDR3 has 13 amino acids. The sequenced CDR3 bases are TGTGCCAGCAGCCCTGAAGTCGGGTCACCA. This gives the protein CASSPEVGSP. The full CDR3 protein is CASSPEVGSPLFF. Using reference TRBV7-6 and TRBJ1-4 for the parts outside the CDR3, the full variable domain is GAGVSQSPRYKVTKRGQDVALRCDPISGHVSLYWYRQALGQGPEFLTYFNYEAQQDKSGLPNDRFSAERPEGSISTLTIQRTEQRDSAMYRCASSPEVGSPLFFGSGTQLSVL.

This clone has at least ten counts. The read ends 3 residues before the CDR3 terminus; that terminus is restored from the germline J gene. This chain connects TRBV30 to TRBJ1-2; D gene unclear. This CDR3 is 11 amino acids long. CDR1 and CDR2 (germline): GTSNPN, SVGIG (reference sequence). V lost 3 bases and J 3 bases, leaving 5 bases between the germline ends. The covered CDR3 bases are TGTGCCTGGAGCGGTTACTATGGC. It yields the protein CAWSGYYG. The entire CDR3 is CAWSGYYGYTF.

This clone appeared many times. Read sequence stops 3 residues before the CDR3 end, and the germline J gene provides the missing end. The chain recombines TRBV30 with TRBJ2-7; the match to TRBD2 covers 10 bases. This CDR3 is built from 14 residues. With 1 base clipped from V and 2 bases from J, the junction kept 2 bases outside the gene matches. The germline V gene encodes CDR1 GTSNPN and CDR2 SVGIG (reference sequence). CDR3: CAWSETSGPYEQYF. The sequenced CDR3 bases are TGTGCCTGGAGTGAGACTAGCGGGCCCTACGAG.

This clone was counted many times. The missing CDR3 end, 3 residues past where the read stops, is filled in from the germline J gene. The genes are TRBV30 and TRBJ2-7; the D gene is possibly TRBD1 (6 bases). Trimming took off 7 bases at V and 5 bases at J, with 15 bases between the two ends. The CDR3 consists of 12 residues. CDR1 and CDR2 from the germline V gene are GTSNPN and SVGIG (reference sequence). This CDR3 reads CALGRGIDEQYF. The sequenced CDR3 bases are TGTGCCTTAGGCAGGGGAATCGACGAG. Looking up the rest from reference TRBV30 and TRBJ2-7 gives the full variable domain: SQTIHQWPATLVQPVGSPLSLECTVEGTSNPNLYWYRQAAGRGLQLLFYSVGIGQISSEVPQNLSASRPQDRQFILSSKKLLLSDSGFYLCALGRGIDEQYFGPGTRLTVT.

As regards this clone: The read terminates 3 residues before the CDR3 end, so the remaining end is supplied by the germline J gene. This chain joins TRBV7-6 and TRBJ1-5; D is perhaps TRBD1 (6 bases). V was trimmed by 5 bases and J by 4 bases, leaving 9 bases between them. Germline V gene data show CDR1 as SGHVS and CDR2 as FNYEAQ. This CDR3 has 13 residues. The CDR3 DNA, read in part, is TGTGCCAGCAGCCGGACAGATAATCAGCCC. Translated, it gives CASSRTDNQP. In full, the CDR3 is CASSRTDNQPQHF.

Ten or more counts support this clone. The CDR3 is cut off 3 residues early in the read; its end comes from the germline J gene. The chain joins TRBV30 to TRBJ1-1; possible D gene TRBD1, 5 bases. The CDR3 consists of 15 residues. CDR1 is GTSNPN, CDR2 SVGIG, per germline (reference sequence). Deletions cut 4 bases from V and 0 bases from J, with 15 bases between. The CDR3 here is CAWTGASRLNTEAFF. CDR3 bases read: TGTGCCTGGACTGGGGCCAGCAGATTGAACACTGAA.

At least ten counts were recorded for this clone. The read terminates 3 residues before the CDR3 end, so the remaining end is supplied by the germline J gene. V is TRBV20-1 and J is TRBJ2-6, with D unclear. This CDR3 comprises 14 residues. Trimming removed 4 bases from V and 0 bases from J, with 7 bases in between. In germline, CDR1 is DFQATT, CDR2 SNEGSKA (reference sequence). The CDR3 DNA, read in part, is TGCAGTGCTACCAAAAACTCTGGGGCCAACGTC. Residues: CSATKNSGANV. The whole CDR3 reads CSATKNSGANVLTF.